This T cell receptor (beta chain) was obtained from a study of cytomegalovirus exposure and HLA in healthy donors (dated by TCRdb to the late 2010s). With respect to the entire study: An earlier analysis of more than 550 of the donors reported 276 Gb of sequence data and 95 million to 120 million unique TCR beta sequences obtained from around 180 million T cells. An early release that covered more than 550 HLA-typed donors contained approximately 300 gigabases of sequencing data and tens of millions of unique TCR sequences. Of the roughly 390 genotyped donors, around 81% fell in the genetic ancestry cluster associated with self-reported Caucasian donors. The study aimed to test whether signatures of past pathogen exposure could be identified by cataloging public T cell receptors. The study used immunosequencing to profile the T cell repertoires of approximately 630 subjects and linked those repertoires to cytomegalovirus serostatus. Along with the roughly 700-subject first cohort, a separate validation cohort of around 120 different subjects was used. High-throughput TCR immunosequencing, statistical association of individual TCRs with disease status, and machine learning were combined to predict cytomegalovirus infection status. In a later analysis, previously published TCR beta repertoires from about 670 donors were re-analyzed and high-resolution HLA genotyping was added so that TCR occurrence patterns could be studied. Rather than using new phenotypic data, the later analysis identified candidate immune exposures from TCR beta sequences and from how often those sequences occurred across donors. In an earlier analysis of roughly 540 of the donors, high-throughput TCR beta sequencing was used to judge whether each TCR beta V gene segment behaved as functional or pseudogenic. Alongside the repertoire data, information on donor age, sex, ethnicity and CMV serostatus was compiled. A later genetic analysis took genome-wide SNP genotypes for about three fifths of the roughly 700 donors and used that subset as a discovery cohort. All discovery cohort repertoires had been generated on a single sequencing platform. HLA typing covered class I and class II loci at four-digit resolution. Typing coverage differed by locus: A, B, C, DRB1 and DQB1 were typed in roughly 620-630 donors, DQA1 in about 500, DPA1 in 600 to 610, and DPB1 in 472. A few DR-DQ haplotypes were treated as single units for association and clustering because of strong linkage in the cohort. Among roughly 370 genotyped donors of the cohort, an average of around 240,000 unique TCR beta nucleotide sequences were sequenced per donor, around 18% of them non-productive. Results and caveats for the whole study, not just this receptor: Several of the top co-occurrence clusters appeared to be linked to parvovirus B19, influenza, CMV and Epstein-Barr virus, according to a later analysis. In a later analysis, HLA-associated TCR beta chains were found to be more clonally expanded and to have lower generation probabilities than equally common non-associated chains. According to the authors, the approach could potentially be generalized to other disease states and immunological phenotypes. An association between a missense DCLRE1C variant and V-gene and J-gene trimming of TCR beta chains was found in a later genetic analysis and replicated in an independent cohort. An earlier analysis of some 560 of the donors showed that most TCR beta V segments appeared in productive rearrangements either about 87% or about 30% of the time, which broadly matched IMGT annotations. Immune exposure information for the cohort was limited to CMV serostatus. A group of highly shared sequence variants was considered likely to be a technical artifact of the sequencing pipeline. A further reported finding was that TCR beta sequences accurately predicted the HLA-A and HLA-B alleles for most subjects in the first cohort. The earlier analysis of some 540 of the donors excluded 15 to 20 rarely observed V segments, including chromosome 9 orphons, because counts were too low. Compared with the roughly 700-donor mean, donors in an Asian-associated ancestry cluster had fewer N-insertions in productive TCRs, according to a later genetic analysis. Specific HLA alleles were associated with over 15,000 TCR beta sequences at a false discovery rate of 0.05 in a later analysis. When HLA alleles, especially DR and DQ, strongly co-occurred, attributing TCR associations to individual alleles was difficult. A later analysis found that most CMV-associated TCR beta chains appeared HLA-restricted, with HLA associations seemingly driven largely by CMV exposure. This cohort had only TCR beta chains sequenced, and the lack of alpha or paired-chain data limited which features could be detected. According to a later analysis, TCR association rates differed among HLA loci, with DRB1 alleles showing the most associated TCRs and HLA-C alleles showing the fewest. Because the 87-base-pair reads could not distinguish some IMGT-functional V segments, including TRBV6-2 and TRBV6-3, those segments were excluded. The classifier was reported to diagnose cytomegalovirus status with high specificity and sensitivity in both the original and validation cohorts. Roughly uniform sequencing depth across donors was assumed in presence/absence analyses, although this assumption may not hold. Because HLA typing was unavailable for some donors at each locus, only the typed subset was used in association tests. While some public TCRs were present in many individuals, most TCR sequences turned up only very rarely across donors. The study gave a list of 150 to 200 TCR beta chains associated with cytomegalovirus. Correlated functional status among segregating V segments might reflect linkage disequilibrium, but an unknown experimental factor could not be ruled out. In vitro tests confirmed that a few of the cytomegalovirus-associated TCR beta chains recognize cytomegalovirus antigens.

As for this clone: Its antigen specificity is not known. No quality values exist for individual bases; no much larger clone is one base distant.

The cohort consisted of 600 to 750 healthy bone marrow donors. At the time of sampling, all cohort members were nominally healthy, though unrecorded immune exposures were likely present. The donor tested CMV seronegative, placing the donor among the roughly 400 seronegative members of the cohort. Each donor provided a peripheral blood sample, and peripheral blood mononuclear cells were used for TCR beta sequencing. The Qiagen DNeasy Blood Extraction Kit was used to extract genomic DNA from the blood cell samples. The library relied on the immunoSEQ multiplex PCR assay. A mixture of 60 forward primers for TCR Vbeta segments and 13 reverse primers for TCR Jbeta segments was used in the multiplex PCR. Amplification of the CDR3 region of rearranged TCR beta genes was performed with a multiplex PCR assay on genomic DNA. Amplified TCR beta libraries were sequenced as 87-base-pair reads on the Illumina HiSeq System. For the original study's pipeline: In a later analysis, tens of millions of unique TCR beta chains were counted across the 500 to 700 repertoires, and about 10 million of these chains were shared by at least two donors. A nearest-neighbor algorithm error-corrected the raw reads and collapsed the reads into unique sequences, merging closely related sequences to remove PCR and sequencing errors. CDR3 sequences were aligned to IMGT reference sequences to assign V, D and J gene segments. For a sequence to be retained, a match of at least six nucleotides to both a V gene segment and a J gene segment was required. A rearrangement counted as productive if the CDR3 had no stop codons and remained in frame with V and J, and every other rearrangement counted as non-productive. Following IMGT convention, CDR3 was defined as the stretch from the second conserved V-encoded cysteine to the conserved J-encoded phenylalanine. The earlier analysis of approximately 500 of the donors excluded sequences that lacked an unambiguous match to a single V gene segment. An earlier analysis of fewer than 650 of the donors classified V segments as functional when productive rearrangements were above 56.7% and as segregating when the standard deviation between donors was above 5%. A statistical classification framework was built to diagnose cytomegalovirus status from the catalog of TCR beta chain sequences. A later analysis assigned V and J genes by comparing TCR nucleotide sequences with IMGT/GENE-DB human TR gene sequences. In a later analysis, CDR3 sequences and most-parsimonious VDJ recombination scenarios were assigned using the TCRdist pipeline. A later analysis defined each TCR beta chain by its CDR3 amino acid sequence plus V-gene family, and excluded reads lacking a unique V-gene family. A later analysis removed nearly 600 highly shared, low-generation-probability nucleotide sequences to deal with suspected cross-contamination and a sequencing artifact. For each public chain, a later analysis derived a clonal expansion index from normalized ranks of inferred template counts within each repertoire. A later analysis computed generation probabilities with a VDJ recombination model fitted to out-of-frame rearrangements, and checked the results against IGoR. In a later analysis, hypergeometric tests were used to score TCR-TCR, TCR-HLA and TCR-CMV co-occurrence, with a repertoire-size bias correction applied to TCR pairs. False discovery rates were estimated in a later analysis by permuting HLA or CMV assignments 20 times. A later analysis grouped co-occurring TCRs with DBSCAN, adding TCRdist sequence similarity when clustering within HLA-allele-positive subsets. Co-occurrence clustering excluded repertoires with fewer than 30,000 or more than 120,000 public chains, plus five with anomalous nucleotide sharing. Held by TCRdb, this immuneACCESS table contains in-frame sequences only and omits some clones. Under half of the omission traces to an unresolved V gene where checked; the cause of the rest is unknown. Clone size and V and J calls were adopted from that table, with D and trimming inferred from the DNA. Present in this sample are more than 140,000 clones, 70% to 85% of which were seen just once. Under 2% of the sample belongs to the ten largest clones.

The CDR3 numbers 12 residues from cysteine through phenylalanine. Only the CDR3 DNA stays, 36 bases, in frame from base 1. What was sequenced was PBMCs. The TCR comes from a middle-aged woman in good health and CMV-seronegative. The sequence links TRBV21-1 to TRBJ1-5; the table's D call of TRBD1 was not tested on the DNA. TRBV21-1 corresponds to a pseudogene. The CDR3 reads CGRRDSNQPQHF. The DNA reads TGCGGCCGAAGGGACAGTAATCAGCCCCAGCATTTT.